This T cell receptor (beta chain) appears in the sequencing data of a study of control samples from healthy donors and cancer patients (dated by TCRdb to about 2020). Based on the germline V gene, the CDR1 and CDR2 sequences are SGHDT and YYEEEE. Spanning cysteine to phenylalanine, the CDR3 consists of 14 amino acids. Just CDR3 DNA is preserved here, 42 bases in frame from base 1. The trim is 2 bases for V and 5 bases for J, with a gap of 8 bases between the germline ends. The library came from the immunoSEQ multiplex PCR assay. TCRdb took over this immuneACCESS table, retaining in-frame rearrangements with V and J assigned. Such tables are incomplete; in checked studies, under half of the missing clones stem from an unresolved V gene, and the remainder is unexplained. Within this sample are roughly 130,000 clones, with 80% to 95% of them counted one time only. 2.5% of the sample is held by the ten biggest clonotypes.

Comment on this clone: Its recognized antigen is unknown. Within one base of it there is no much larger clone, and no base qualities were kept.

The chain joins TRBV5-6 to TRBJ1-6; the D region possibly corresponds to TRBD1 (5 bases align). This receptor was taken from a man younger than 35 in good health. Sequencing was performed on blood. This receptor has the CDR3 CASSFLGDNSPLHF. The DNA reads as follows: TGTGCCAGCAGCTTTTTGGGGGATAATTCACCCCTCCACTTT.